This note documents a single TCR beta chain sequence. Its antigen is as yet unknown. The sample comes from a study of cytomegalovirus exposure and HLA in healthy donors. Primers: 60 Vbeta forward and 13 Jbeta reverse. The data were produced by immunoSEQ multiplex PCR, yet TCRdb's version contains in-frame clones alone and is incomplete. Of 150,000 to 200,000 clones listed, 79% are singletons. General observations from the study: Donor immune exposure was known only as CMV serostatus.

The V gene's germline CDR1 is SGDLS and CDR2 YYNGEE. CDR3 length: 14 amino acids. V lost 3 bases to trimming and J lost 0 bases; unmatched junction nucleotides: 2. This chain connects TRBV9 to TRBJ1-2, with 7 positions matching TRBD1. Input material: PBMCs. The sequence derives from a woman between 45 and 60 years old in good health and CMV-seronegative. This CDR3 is CASSAGQSNYGYTF. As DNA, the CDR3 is TGTGCCAGCAGCGCGGGACAGTCTAACTATGGCTACACCTTC.